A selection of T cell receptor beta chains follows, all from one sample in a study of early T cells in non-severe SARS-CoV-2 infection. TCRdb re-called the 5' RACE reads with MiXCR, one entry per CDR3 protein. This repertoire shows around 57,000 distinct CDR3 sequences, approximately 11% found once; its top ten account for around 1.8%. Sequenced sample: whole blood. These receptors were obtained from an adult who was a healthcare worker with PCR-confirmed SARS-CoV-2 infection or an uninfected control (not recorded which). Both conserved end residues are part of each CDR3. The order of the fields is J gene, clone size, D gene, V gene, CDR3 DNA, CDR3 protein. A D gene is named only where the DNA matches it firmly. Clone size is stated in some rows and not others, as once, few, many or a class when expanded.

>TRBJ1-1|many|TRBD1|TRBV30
TGTGCCTGGGCAGGGGGCTTGGGTGAAGCTTTCTTT
CAWAGGLGEAFF
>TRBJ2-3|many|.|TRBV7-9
TGTGCCGTCTTAGTAGATACGCAGTATTTT
CAVLVDTQYF
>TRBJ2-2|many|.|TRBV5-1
TGCGCCAGCAGGGAGAGGAACACCGGGGAGCTGTTTTTT
CASRERNTGELFF
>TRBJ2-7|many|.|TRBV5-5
TGTGCCAGCAGCCCCGAAGCCCGGGTTCCTCCTTACGAGCAGTACTTC
CASSPEARVPPYEQYF
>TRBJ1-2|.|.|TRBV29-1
TGCAGCGTTGGCAGGACAGCGGGCTACACCTTC
CSVGRTAGYTF
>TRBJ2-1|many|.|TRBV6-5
TGTGCCAGCAGTTACTCGGGGAATGAGCAGTTCTTC
CASSYSGNEQFF
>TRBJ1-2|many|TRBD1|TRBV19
TGTGCCAGTAGGTCCCAGGGACAGGGACTTAACTATGGCTACACCTTC
CASRSQGQGLNYGYTF
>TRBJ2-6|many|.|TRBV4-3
TGCGCCAGCAGCCAAGGGGAGAGGTCTGGGGCCAACGTCCTGACTTTC
CASSQGERSGANVLTF
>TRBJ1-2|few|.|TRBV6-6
TGTGCCAGCAGTGGCACCAGGGATAACTATGGCTACACCTTC
CASSGTRDNYGYTF
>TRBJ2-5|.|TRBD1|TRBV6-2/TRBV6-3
TGTGCCAGCAGTTACTGGGACAGGGGTCGCGAGACCCAGTACTTC
CASSYWDRGRETQYF
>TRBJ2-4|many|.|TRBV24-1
TGTGCCACCAGTGATTCCGACCTCCCAGGCATTCAGTACTTC
CATSDSDLPGIQYF
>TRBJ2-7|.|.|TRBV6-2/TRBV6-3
TGTGCCAGCAGATTTTCCTACGAGCAGTACTTC
CASRFSYEQYF
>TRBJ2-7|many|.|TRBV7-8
TGTGCCAGCAGCTTAGAATCCTGGAACGAGCAGTACTTC
CASSLESWNEQYF
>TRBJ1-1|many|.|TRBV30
TGTGCCTGGAGTCGCGGTAGGGGCGGGGGGCTCACTGAAGCTTTCTTT
CAWSRGRGGGLTEAFF
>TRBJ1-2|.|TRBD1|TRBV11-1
TGTGCCAGCAGCTTAGGCGGGACAGGGAGCGGCTACACCTTC
CASSLGGTGSGYTF
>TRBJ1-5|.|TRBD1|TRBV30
TGTGCCTGGAGTCCTAGGACAGGGACTAGCAATCAGCCCCAGCATTTT
CAWSPRTGTSNQPQHF
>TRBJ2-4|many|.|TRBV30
TGTGCCTGGACAAGAGTGCTGGGCAAAAACATTCAGTACTTC
CAWTRVLGKNIQYF
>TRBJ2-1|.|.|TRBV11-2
TGTGCCAGCAGCTCCCCTCTCCGCGGGGCGAACTACAATGAGCAGTTCTTC
CASSSPLRGANYNEQFF
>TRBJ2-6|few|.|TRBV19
TGTGCCAGTAGGGACAGCTTCTCTGGGGCCAACGTCCTGACTTTC
CASRDSFSGANVLTF
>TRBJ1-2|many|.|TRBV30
TGTGCCTGGAGGGTCGGGACGGAGTATGGCTACACCTTC
CAWRVGTEYGYTF
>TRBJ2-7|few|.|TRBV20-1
TGCAGTGCTAGACGAGAGAGCTCCTACGAGCAGTACTTC
CSARRESSYEQYF
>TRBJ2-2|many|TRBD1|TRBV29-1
TGCAGCCTAAGACAGGGGATAACCGGGGAGCTGTTTTTT
CSLRQGITGELFF
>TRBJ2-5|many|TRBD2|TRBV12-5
TGTGCTAGTGATGACCCACTAGCGGGGGAAGAGACCCAGTACTTC
CASDDPLAGEETQYF
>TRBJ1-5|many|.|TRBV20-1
TGCAGTGCTAGAGATCCAGGGAAGGGTCAGCCCCAGCATTTT
CSARDPGKGQPQHF
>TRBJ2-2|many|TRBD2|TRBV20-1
TGCAGTGTAAAGCGGGGGGCAATAGGCACCGGGGAGCTGTTTTTT
CSVKRGAIGTGELFF
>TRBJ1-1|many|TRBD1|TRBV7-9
TGTGCCAGCAGCTCGGCACAGGGGGAACGAGCTGAAGCTTTCTTT
CASSSAQGERAEAFF
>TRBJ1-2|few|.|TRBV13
TGTGCCAGCAGCAATGGAGTTCACATTAACTATGGCTACACCTTC
CASSNGVHINYGYTF
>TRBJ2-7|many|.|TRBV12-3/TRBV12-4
TGTGCCAGCAGTAAAGAGGGTCGGGACCACCCCCATCCGCCTTACTACGAGCAGTACTTC
CASSKEGRDHPHPPYYEQYF
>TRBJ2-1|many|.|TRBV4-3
TGCGCCAGCAGCCAAGATTGGCGGGGAGGAGAGCAGTTCTTC
CASSQDWRGGEQFF
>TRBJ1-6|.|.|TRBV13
TGTGCCAGCAGCTCTACAGTCTTTCTCCCGAATTCACCCCTCCACTTT
CASSSTVFLPNSPLHF
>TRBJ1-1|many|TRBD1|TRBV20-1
TGCAGTGCTCCCCGAAGGACAGGGATGAACACTGAAGCTTTCTTT
CSAPRRTGMNTEAFF
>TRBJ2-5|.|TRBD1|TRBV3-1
TGTGCCAGCGGGACAGGGACGGAGACCCAGTACTTC
CASGTGTETQYF
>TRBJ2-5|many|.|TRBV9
TGTGCCAGCAGCTCCCGACTCAATTCAGAGACCCAGTACTTC
CASSSRLNSETQYF
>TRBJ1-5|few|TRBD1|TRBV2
TGTGCCGGGGGACAGGGAGGGGCAAATCAGCCCCAGCATTTT
CAGGQGGANQPQHF
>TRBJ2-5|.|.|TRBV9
TGTGCCAGCAGCGTAGGGACTATGCAAGAGACCCAGTACTTC
CASSVGTMQETQYF
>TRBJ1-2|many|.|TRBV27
TGTGCCAGCAGTTTATCCAACCCTAACTATGGCTACACCTTC
CASSLSNPNYGYTF
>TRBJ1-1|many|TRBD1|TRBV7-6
TGTGCCAGCAGCCCCAGGGGGGACACTGAAGCTTTCTTT
CASSPRGDTEAFF
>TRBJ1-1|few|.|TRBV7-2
TGTGCCAGCAGCTTAGAGGGTGGTCTTGAAGCTTTCTTT
CASSLEGGLEAFF
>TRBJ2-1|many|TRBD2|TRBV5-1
TGCGCCAGCAGCCCCGCTAGCGGCCCGTACAATGAGCAGTTCTTC
CASSPASGPYNEQFF
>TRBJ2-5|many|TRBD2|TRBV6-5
TGTGCCAGCAGGGCCAGCGGGGTAGGCCAAGAGACCCAGTACTTC
CASRASGVGQETQYF
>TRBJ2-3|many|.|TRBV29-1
TGCAGCGTTCCCCCGACAGGCCTCTCTAGCACAGATACGCAGTATTTT
CSVPPTGLSSTDTQYF
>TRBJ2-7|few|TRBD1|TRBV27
TGTGCCAGCAGGGCTAGGGACAGGATCACCTACGAGCAGTACTTC
CASRARDRITYEQYF
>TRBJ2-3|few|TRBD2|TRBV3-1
TGTGCCAGCAGCCTGTTTCCGGGAGGGAGCACAGATACGCAGTATTTT
CASSLFPGGSTDTQYF
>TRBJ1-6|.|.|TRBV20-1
TGCAGTGCCTTGGGGGCGGGAAATTCACCCCTCCACTTT
CSALGAGNSPLHF
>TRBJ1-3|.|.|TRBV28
TGTGCCAGCAGTGGGGTCCCGGGCAATCGAGGAAACACCATATATTTT
CASSGVPGNRGNTIYF
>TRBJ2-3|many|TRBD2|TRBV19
TGTGCCAGTAGGCGGGGGGGCACCACAGATACGCAGTATTTT
CASRRGGTTDTQYF
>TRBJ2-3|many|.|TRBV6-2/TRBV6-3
TGTGCCAGCACCATAATCGGTGACCGGGATACGCAGTATTTT
CASTIIGDRDTQYF
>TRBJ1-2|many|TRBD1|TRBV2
TGTGCCAGCAGGACAGGGGAGCCCGGTGGCTACACCTTC
CASRTGEPGGYTF
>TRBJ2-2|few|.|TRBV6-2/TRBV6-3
TGTGCCAGCAGCCACAGACGGAAGAACACCGGGGAGCTGTTTTTT
CASSHRRKNTGELFF
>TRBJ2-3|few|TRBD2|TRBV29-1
TGCAGCGTTGATCGGGGGGGTACAGATACGCAGTATTTT
CSVDRGGTDTQYF
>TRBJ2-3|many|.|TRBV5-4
TGTGCCAGCAGCTTGCAGAGCAGCACAGATACGCAGTATTTT
CASSLQSSTDTQYF
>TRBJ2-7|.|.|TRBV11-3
TGTGCCAGCAGCTTAGGGCCGTTCATGGAGCAGTACTTC
CASSLGPFMEQYF
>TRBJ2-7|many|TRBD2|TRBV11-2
TGTGCCAGCAACCCCTCCACGGGAGGGGTGGGCGAGCAGTACTTC
CASNPSTGGVGEQYF
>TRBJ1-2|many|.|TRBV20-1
TGCAGTGCTCCCCAAGGGGTCGGCTATGGCTACACCTTC
CSAPQGVGYGYTF